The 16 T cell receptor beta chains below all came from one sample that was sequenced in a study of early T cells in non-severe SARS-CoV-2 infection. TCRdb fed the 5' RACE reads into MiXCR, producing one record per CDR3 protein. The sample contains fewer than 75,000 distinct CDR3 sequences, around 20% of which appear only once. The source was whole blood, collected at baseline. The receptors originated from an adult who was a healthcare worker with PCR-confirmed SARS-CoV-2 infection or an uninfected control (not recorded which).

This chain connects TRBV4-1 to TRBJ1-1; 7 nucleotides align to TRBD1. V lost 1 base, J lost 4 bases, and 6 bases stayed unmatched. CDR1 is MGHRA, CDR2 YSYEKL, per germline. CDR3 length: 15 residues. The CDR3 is CASSQGRGLSTEAFF. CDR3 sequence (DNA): TGCGCCAGCAGCCAAGGAAGGGGGCTGAGCACTGAAGCTTTCTTT.

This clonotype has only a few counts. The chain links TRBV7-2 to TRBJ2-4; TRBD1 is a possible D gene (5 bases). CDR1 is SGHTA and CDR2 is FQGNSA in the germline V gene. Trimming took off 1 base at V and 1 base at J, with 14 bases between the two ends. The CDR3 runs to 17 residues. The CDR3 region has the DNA TGTGCCAGCAGCTTAGGAATGGCAGGGTCGGCCAAAAACATTCAGTACTTC. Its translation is CASSLGMAGSAKNIQYF.

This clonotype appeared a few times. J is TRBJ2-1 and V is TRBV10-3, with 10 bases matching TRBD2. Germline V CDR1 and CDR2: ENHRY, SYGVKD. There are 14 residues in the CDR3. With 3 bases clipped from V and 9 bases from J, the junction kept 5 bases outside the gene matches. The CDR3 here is CAISDSGGAGEQFF. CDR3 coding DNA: TGTGCCATCAGTGACAGCGGGGGGGCCGGTGAGCAGTTCTTC.

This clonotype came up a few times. The CDR3 loop is CASSEGGTGELFF. The CDR3 DNA sequence: TGTGCCAGCTCCGAGGGGGGAACCGGGGAGCTGTTTTTT. This sequence joins TRBV12-3 or TRBV12-4 and TRBJ2-2; the D call may be TRBD1 or TRBD2 (6 bases each). V shed 8 bases and J shed 5 bases, with 12 bases lying between them. CDR3 length: 13 amino acids.

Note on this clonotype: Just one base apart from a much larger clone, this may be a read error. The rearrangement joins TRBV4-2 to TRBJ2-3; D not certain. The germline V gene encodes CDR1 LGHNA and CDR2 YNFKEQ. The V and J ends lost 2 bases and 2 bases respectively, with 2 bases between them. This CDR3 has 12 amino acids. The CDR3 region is CASSQNTDTQYF. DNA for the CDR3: TGTGCCAGCAGCCAAAACACAGATACGCAGTATTTT.

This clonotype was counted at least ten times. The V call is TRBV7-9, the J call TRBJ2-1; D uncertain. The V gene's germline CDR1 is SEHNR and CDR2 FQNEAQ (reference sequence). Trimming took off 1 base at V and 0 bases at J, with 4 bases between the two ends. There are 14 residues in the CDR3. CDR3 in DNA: TGTGCCAGCAGCTTAGGGAGCTCCTACAATGAGCAGTTCTTC. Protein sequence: CASSLGSSYNEQFF.

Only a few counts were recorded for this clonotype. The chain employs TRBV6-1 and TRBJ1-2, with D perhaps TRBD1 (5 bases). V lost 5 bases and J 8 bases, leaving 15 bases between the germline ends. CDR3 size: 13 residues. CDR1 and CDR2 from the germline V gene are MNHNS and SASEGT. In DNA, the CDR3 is TGTGCCAGCAGTCCCCGGCAGGGTGGAGGCTACACCTTC. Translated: CASSPRQGGGYTF.

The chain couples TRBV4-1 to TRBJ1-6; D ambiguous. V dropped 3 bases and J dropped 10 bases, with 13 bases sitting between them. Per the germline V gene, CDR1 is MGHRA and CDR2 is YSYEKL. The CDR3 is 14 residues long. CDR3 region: CASSHPPGKSPLHF. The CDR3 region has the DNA TGCGCCAGCAGCCACCCTCCGGGTAAATCACCCCTCCACTTT.

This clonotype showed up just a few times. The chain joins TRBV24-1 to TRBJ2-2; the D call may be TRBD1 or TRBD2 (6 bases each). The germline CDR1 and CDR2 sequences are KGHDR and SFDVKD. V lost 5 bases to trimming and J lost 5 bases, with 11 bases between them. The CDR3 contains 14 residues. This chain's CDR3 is CATSVTGGTGELFF. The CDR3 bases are TGTGCCACCAGTGTGACAGGAGGGACCGGGGAGCTGTTTTTT.

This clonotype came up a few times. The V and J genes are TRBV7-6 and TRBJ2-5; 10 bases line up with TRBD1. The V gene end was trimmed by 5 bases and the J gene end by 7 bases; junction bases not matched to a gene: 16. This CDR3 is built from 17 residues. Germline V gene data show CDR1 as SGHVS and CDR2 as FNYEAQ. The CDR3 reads CASSLTGQGSIGGTQYF. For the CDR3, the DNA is TGTGCCAGCAGCCTAACGGGACAGGGGAGCATTGGGGGGACCCAGTACTTC.

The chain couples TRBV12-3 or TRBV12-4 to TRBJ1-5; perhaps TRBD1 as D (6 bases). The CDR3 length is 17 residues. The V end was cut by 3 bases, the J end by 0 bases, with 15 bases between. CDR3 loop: CASSFGGTKRSNQPQHF. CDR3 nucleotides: TGTGCCAGCAGTTTTGGGGGGACAAAACGTAGCAATCAGCCCCAGCATTTT.

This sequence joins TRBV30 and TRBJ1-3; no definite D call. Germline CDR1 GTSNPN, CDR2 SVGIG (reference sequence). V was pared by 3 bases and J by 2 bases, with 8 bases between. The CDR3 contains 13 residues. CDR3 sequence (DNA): TGTGCCTGGAGGACCCGACCTGGAAACACCATATATTTT. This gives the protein CAWRTRPGNTIYF.

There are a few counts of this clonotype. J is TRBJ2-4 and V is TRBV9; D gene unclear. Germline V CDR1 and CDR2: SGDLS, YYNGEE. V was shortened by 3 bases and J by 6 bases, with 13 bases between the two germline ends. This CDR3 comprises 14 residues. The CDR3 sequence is CASSGQSPGNIQYF. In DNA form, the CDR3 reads TGTGCCAGCAGCGGCCAAAGCCCAGGAAACATTCAGTACTTC.

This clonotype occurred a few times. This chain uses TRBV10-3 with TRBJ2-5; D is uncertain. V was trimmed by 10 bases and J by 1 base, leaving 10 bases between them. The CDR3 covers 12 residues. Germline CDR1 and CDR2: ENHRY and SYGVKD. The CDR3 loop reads CATRAAQETQYF. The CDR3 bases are TGTGCCACACGGGCAGCCCAAGAGACCCAGTACTTC.

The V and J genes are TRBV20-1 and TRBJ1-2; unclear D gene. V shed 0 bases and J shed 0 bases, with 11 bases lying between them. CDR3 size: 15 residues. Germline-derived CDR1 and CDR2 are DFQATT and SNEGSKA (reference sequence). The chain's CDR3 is CSARERSAANYGYTF. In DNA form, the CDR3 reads TGCAGTGCTAGAGAAAGGTCTGCGGCTAACTATGGCTACACCTTC.

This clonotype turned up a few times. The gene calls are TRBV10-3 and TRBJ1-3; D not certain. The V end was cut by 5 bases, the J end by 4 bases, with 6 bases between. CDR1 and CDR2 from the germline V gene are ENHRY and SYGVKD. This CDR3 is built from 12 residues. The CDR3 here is CAISQGGNTIYF. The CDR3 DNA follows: TGTGCCATCAGTCAAGGGGGAAACACCATATATTTT.